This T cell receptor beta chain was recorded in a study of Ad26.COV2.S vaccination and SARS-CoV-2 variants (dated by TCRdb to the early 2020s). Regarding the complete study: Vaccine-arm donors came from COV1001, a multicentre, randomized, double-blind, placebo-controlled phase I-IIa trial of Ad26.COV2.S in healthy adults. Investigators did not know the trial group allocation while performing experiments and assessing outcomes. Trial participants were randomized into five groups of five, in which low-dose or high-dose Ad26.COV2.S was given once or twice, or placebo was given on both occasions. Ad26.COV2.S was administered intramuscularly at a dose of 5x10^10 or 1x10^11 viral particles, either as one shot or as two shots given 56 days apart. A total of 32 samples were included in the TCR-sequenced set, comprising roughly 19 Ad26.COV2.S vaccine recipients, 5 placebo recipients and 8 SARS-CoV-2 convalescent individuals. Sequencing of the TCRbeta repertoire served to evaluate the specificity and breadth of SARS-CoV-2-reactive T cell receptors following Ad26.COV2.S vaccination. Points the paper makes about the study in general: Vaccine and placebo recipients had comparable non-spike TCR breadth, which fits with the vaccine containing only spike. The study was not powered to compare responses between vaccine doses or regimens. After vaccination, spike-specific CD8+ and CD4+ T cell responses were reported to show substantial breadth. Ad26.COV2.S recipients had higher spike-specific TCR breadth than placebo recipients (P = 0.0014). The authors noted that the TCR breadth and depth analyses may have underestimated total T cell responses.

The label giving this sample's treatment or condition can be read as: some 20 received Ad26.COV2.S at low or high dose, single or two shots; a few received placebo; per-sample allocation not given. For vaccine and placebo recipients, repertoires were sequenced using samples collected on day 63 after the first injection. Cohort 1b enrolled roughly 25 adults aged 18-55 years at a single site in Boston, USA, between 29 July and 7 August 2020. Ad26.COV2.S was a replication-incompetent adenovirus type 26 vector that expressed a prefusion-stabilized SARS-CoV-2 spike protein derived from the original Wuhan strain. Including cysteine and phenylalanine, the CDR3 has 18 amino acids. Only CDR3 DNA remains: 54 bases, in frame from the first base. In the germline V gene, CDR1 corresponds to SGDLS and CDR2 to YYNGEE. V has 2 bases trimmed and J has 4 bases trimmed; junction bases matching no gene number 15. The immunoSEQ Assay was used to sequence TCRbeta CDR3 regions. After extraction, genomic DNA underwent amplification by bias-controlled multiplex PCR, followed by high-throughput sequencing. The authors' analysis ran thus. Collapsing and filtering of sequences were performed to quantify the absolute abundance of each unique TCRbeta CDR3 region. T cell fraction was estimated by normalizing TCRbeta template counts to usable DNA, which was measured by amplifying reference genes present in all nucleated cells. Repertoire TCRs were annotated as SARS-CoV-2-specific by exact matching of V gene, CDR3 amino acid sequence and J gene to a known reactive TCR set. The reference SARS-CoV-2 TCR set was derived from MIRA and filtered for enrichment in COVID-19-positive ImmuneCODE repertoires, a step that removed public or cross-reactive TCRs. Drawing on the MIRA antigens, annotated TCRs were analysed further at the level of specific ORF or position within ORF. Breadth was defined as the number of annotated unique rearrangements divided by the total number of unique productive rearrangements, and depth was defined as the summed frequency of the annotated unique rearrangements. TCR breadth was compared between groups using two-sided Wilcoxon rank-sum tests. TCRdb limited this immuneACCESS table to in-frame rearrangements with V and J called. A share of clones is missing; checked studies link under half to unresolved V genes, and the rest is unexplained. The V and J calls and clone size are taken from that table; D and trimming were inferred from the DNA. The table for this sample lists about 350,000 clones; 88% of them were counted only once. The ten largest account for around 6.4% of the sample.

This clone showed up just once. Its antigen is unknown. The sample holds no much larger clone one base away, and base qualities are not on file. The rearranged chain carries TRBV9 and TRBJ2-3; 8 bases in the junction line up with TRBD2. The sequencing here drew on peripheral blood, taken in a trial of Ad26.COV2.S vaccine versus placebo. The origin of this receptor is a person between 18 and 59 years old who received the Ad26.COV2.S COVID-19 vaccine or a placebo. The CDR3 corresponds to CASSVTAGGGGGADTQYF. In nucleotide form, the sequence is TGTGCCAGCAGCGTCACTGCCGGGGGGGGCGGAGGCGCAGATACGCAGTATTTT.